The T cell receptor beta chain under discussion was sequenced for a study of cytomegalovirus exposure and HLA in healthy donors. Findings and caveats of the study: HLA restriction was apparent for most CMV-associated TCR beta chains in a later analysis.

Regarding this clone: Its cognate antigen is unknown.

The CDR3 totals 15 residues. The germline V and J ends were trimmed by 5 bases and 2 bases, with 13 bases remaining between them. Germline CDR1 and CDR2: SEHNR and FQNEAQ (reference sequence). Both 60 Vbeta primers and 13 Jbeta primers went into the PCR. Repertoires were generated with immunoSEQ multiplex PCR, while TCRdb's copy carries only in-frame clones and drops some. The sample shows roughly 140,000 clones, 72% of them seen only once. The genes are TRBV7-9 and TRBJ1-3, with D tentatively TRBD1 (5 bases). Sequencing input: PBMCs. The TCR sequence derives from a man aged 35 to 55 in good health and CMV-seronegative. The CDR3 is CASSRGGIAGNTIYF. CDR3 nucleotide sequence: TGTGCCAGCAGCCGGGGGGGTATTGCTGGAAACACCATATATTTT.